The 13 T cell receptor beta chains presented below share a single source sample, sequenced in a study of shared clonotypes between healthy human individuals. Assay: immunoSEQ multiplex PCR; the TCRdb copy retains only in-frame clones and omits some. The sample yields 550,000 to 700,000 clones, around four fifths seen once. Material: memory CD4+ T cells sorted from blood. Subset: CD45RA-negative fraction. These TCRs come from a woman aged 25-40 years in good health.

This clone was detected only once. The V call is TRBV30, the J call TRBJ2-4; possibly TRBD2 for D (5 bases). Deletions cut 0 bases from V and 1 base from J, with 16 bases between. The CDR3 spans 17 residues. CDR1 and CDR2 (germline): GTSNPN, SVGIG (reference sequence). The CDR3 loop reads CAWSVHRGRDAKNIQYF. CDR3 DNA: TGTGCCTGGAGTGTACATCGGGGTCGAGATGCCAAAAACATTCAGTACTTC. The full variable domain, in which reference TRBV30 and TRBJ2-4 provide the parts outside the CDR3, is SQTIHQWPATLVQPVGSPLSLECTVEGTSNPNLYWYRQAAGRGLQLLFYSVGIGQISSEVPQNLSASRPQDRQFILSSKKLLLSDSGFYLCAWSVHRGRDAKNIQYFGAGTRLSVL.

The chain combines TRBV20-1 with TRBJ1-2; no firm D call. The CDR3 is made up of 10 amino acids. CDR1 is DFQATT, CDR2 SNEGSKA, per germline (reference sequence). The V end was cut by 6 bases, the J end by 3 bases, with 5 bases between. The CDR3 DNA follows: TGCAGTGCGGAGGACTATGGCTACACCTTC. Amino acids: CSAEDYGYTF.

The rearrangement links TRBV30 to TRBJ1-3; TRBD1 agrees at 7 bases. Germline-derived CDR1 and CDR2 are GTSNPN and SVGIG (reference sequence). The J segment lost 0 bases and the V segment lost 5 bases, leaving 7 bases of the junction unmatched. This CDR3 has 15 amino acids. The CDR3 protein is CAWAHKGASGNTIYF. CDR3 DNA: TGTGCCTGGGCCCACAAGGGGGCCTCTGGAAACACCATATATTTT.

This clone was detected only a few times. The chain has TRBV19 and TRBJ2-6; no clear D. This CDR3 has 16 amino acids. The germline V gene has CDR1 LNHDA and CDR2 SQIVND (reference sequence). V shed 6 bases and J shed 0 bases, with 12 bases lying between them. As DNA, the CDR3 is TGTGCCAGTAGACGATCGTCTGCCTCTGGGGCCAACGTCCTGACTTTC. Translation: CASRRSSASGANVLTF.

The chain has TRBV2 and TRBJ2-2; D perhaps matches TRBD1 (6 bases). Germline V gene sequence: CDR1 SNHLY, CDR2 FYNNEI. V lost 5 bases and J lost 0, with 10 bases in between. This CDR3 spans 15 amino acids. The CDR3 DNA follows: TGTGCCAGCAGTCGAAGACAGGCGAACACCGGGGAGCTGTTTTTT. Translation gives CASSRRQANTGELFF.

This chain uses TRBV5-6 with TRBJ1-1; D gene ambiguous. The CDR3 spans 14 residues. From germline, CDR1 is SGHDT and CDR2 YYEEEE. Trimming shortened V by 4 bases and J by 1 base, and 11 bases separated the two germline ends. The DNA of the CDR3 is TGTGCCAGCAGCCGAGGGAAACCGAACACTGAAGCTTTCTTT. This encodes CASSRGKPNTEAFF. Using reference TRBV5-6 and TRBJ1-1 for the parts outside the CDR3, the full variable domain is DAGVTQSPTHLIKTRGQQVTLRCSPKSGHDTVSWYQQALGQGPQFIFQYYEEEERQRGNFPDRFSGHQFPNYSSELNVNALLLGDSALYLCASSRGKPNTEAFFGQGTRLTVV.

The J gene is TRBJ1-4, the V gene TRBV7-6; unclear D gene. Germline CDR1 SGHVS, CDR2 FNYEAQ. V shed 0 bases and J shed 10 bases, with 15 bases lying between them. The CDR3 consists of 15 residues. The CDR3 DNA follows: TGTGCCAGCAGCTTAGCGCAGTCCGGGTCCGGAAAACTGTTTTTT. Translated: CASSLAQSGSGKLFF.

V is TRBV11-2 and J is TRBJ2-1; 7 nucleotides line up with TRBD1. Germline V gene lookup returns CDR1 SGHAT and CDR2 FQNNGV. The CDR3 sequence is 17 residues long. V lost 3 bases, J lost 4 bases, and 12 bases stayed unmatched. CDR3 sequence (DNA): TGTGCCAGCAGCTTTTACCCGACGGGACAGCCTTACAATGAGCAGTTCTTC. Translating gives CASSFYPTGQPYNEQFF.

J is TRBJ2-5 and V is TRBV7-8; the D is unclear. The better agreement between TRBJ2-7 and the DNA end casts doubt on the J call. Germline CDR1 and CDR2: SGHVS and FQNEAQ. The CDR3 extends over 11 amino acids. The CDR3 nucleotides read TGTGCCAGCAGCTTCTACTACGAGCAGTACTTC. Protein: CASSFYYEQYF.

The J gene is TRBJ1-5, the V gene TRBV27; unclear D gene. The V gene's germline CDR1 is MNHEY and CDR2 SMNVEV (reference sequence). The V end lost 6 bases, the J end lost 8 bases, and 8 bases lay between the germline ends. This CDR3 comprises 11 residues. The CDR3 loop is CASSRSKPQHF. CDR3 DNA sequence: TGTGCCAGCAGCAGAAGTAAGCCCCAGCATTTT.

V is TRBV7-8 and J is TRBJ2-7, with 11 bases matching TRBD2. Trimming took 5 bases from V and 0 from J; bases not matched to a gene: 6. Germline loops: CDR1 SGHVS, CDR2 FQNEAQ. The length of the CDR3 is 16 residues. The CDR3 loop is CASSQGLAGRSYEQYF. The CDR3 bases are TGTGCCAGCAGCCAAGGACTAGCGGGCCGCTCCTACGAGCAGTACTTC.

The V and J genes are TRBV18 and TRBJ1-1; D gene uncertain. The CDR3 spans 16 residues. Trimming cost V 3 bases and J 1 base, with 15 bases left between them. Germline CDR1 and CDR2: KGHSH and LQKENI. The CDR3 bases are TGTGCCAGCTCACCGATGCAGGAGATAGGGAACACTGAAGCTTTCTTT. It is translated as CASSPMQEIGNTEAFF.

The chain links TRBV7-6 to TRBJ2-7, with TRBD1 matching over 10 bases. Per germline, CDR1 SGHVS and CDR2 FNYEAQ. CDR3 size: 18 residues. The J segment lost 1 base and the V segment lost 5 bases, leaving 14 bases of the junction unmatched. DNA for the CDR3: TGTGCCAGCAGCCGAGCCGGGACAGGGGCCTTCGTTTCCTACGAGCAGTACTTC. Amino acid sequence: CASSRAGTGAFVSYEQYF.